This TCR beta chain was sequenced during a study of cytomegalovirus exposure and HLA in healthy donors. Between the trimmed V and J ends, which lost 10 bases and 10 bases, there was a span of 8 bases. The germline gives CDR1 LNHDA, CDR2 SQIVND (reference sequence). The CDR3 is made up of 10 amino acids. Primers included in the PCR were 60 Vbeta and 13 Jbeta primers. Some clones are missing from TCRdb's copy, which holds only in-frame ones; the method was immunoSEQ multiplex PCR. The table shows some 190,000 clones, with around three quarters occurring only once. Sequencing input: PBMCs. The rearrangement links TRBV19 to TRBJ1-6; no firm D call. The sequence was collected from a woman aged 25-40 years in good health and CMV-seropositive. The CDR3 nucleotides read TGTGCCACCTACAGCTCACCCCTCCACTTT. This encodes CATYSSPLHF. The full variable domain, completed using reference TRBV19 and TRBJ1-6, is DGGITQSPKYLFRKEGQNVTLSCEQNLNHDAMYWYRQDPGQGLRLIYYSQIVNDFQKGDIAEGYSVSREKKESFPLTVTSAQKNPTAFYLCATYSSPLHFGNGTRLTVT.